These T cell receptor beta chains were read from a single sample in a study of cytomegalovirus exposure and HLA in healthy donors. Clones were read by immunoSEQ multiplex PCR, and TCRdb kept only the in-frame ones, dropping some. The table records a few hundred thousand clones, 75% to 95% of them present only once. Sequenced input: PBMCs. These receptors originate from a woman between 18 and 29 years old in good health and CMV-seronegative. CDR3s include the opening cysteine and the closing phenylalanine or tryptophan. D genes are given only for firm matches. The size of a clone is reported for some rows only, either as once, few or many, or as a class for expanded clones.

j_call: TRBJ1-1
v_call: TRBV7-8
d_call: .
cdr3_length: 15
clone_size: .
cdr3_nt: TGTGCCAGCAGCTTAGTCAGGCACAGGGCAGCTGAAGCTTTCTTT
cdr3_aa: CASSLVRHRAAEAFF

j_call: TRBJ1-1
v_call: TRBV11-1
d_call: .
cdr3_length: 15
clone_size: .
cdr3_nt: TGTGCCAGCAGCATAAGGCGGGTCGGGAACACTGAAGCTTTCTTT
cdr3_aa: CASSIRRVGNTEAFF

j_call: TRBJ2-7
v_call: TRBV5-1
d_call: TRBD2
cdr3_length: 15
clone_size: .
cdr3_nt: TGCGCCAGCAGCATCAGCGGGAGGTATAGGTACGAGCAGTACTTC
cdr3_aa: CASSISGRYRYEQYF

j_call: TRBJ1-2
v_call: TRBV6-4
d_call: .
cdr3_length: 15
clone_size: .
cdr3_nt: TGTGCCAGCAGTGACTCCGAATTAGCGGGGGATGGCTACACCTTC
cdr3_aa: CASSDSELAGDGYTF

j_call: TRBJ2-7
v_call: TRBV29-1
d_call: TRBD2
cdr3_length: 18
clone_size: .
cdr3_nt: TGCAGCGTTGAAGGGGGACTAGCGGGAGGATACCCTTCCTACGAGCAGTACTTC
cdr3_aa: CSVEGGLAGGYPSYEQYF

j_call: TRBJ2-7
v_call: TRBV5-6
d_call: .
cdr3_length: 14
clone_size: .
cdr3_nt: TGTGCCAGCAGCCCATACACTAGTTTCCACGAGCAGTACTTC
cdr3_aa: CASSPYTSFHEQYF

j_call: TRBJ2-2
v_call: TRBV7-8
d_call: TRBD2
cdr3_length: 17
clone_size: .
cdr3_nt: TGTGCCAGCAGCTTACGCAGCGGGAGGGCCCGGGCCGGGGAGCTGTTTTTT
cdr3_aa: CASSLRSGRARAGELFF

j_call: TRBJ1-2
v_call: TRBV6-5
d_call: .
cdr3_length: 12
clone_size: .
cdr3_nt: TGTGCCAGCAGCAAGGGGCAGCATGGCTACACCTTC
cdr3_aa: CASSKGQHGYTF

j_call: TRBJ2-1
v_call: TRBV11-2
d_call: TRBD2
cdr3_length: 17
clone_size: .
cdr3_nt: TGTGCCAGCAGCGGGAGGGGACTAGCGGGAAAATGGAATGAGCAGTTCTTC
cdr3_aa: CASSGRGLAGKWNEQFF

j_call: TRBJ1-2
v_call: TRBV7-9
d_call: .
cdr3_length: 15
clone_size: .
cdr3_nt: TGTGCCAGCAGCTTAGGGGGGACAAATAACTATGGCTACACCTTC
cdr3_aa: CASSLGGTNNYGYTF

j_call: TRBJ1-3
v_call: TRBV28
d_call: .
cdr3_length: 16
clone_size: .
cdr3_nt: TGTGCCAGCAGTAGGGGGGGGTCCAGCTCTGGAAACACCATATATTTT
cdr3_aa: CASSRGGSSSGNTIYF

j_call: TRBJ2-1
v_call: TRBV19
d_call: TRBD2
cdr3_length: 16
clone_size: .
cdr3_nt: TGTGCCAGTAGTATTTCTAGCGGGGGCTCCTACAATGAGCAGTTCTTC
cdr3_aa: CASSISSGGSYNEQFF

j_call: TRBJ2-7
v_call: TRBV28
d_call: TRBD1
cdr3_length: 14
clone_size: .
cdr3_nt: TGTGCCAGCAGACGACAGGGGGCCTCCTACGAGCAGTACTTC
cdr3_aa: CASRRQGASYEQYF

j_call: TRBJ2-3
v_call: TRBV27
d_call: TRBD2
cdr3_length: 18
clone_size: .
cdr3_nt: TGTGCCAGCAGTTTAACCGGGACTAGCGGACATGGCACAGATACGCAGTATTTT
cdr3_aa: CASSLTGTSGHGTDTQYF

j_call: TRBJ2-5
v_call: TRBV25-1
d_call: TRBD2
cdr3_length: 16
clone_size: .
cdr3_nt: TGTGCCAGCAGTGAGGTGGTGGGGGGGGTCCAAGAGACCCAGTACTTC
cdr3_aa: CASSEVVGGVQETQYF

j_call: TRBJ1-6
v_call: TRBV9
d_call: .
cdr3_length: 15
clone_size: .
cdr3_nt: TGTGCCAGCAGCGTAGCGGTTCAGGGTAGTTCACCCCTCCACTTT
cdr3_aa: CASSVAVQGSSPLHF

j_call: TRBJ1-1
v_call: TRBV5-4
d_call: .
cdr3_length: 14
clone_size: .
cdr3_nt: TGTGCCAGCAGCTTGGTTGCCGGCGGGACTGAAGCTTTCTTT
cdr3_aa: CASSLVAGGTEAFF

j_call: TRBJ1-6
v_call: TRBV7-9
d_call: .
cdr3_length: 15
clone_size: .
cdr3_nt: TGTGCCAGCAGCTCACAGGATCCCAATAATTCACCCCTCCACTTT
cdr3_aa: CASSSQDPNNSPLHF

j_call: TRBJ2-1
v_call: TRBV18
d_call: TRBD1
cdr3_length: 13
clone_size: .
cdr3_nt: TGTGCCAGCTCACCTTCAAGGGGGCGCGAGCAGTTCTTC
cdr3_aa: CASSPSRGREQFF

j_call: TRBJ2-3
v_call: TRBV7-9
d_call: .
cdr3_length: 12
clone_size: .
cdr3_nt: TGTGCCAGCGCATGGGGCTCAGATACGCAGTATTTT
cdr3_aa: CASAWGSDTQYF

j_call: TRBJ1-4
v_call: TRBV9
d_call: .
cdr3_length: 15
clone_size: .
cdr3_nt: TGTGCCAGCAGCGTAGCTGAGGGTTCCTTTGAAAAACTGTTTTTT
cdr3_aa: CASSVAEGSFEKLFF

j_call: TRBJ2-2
v_call: TRBV14
d_call: .
cdr3_length: 17
clone_size: .
cdr3_nt: TGTGCCAGCAGCCACCTCCGTGACACCTCGAACACCGGGGAGCTGTTTTTT
cdr3_aa: CASSHLRDTSNTGELFF

j_call: TRBJ2-3
v_call: TRBV10-3
d_call: TRBD2
cdr3_length: 15
clone_size: .
cdr3_nt: TGTGCCATCAGTACTAGCGGGGGCTCCACAGATACGCAGTATTTT
cdr3_aa: CAISTSGGSTDTQYF

j_call: TRBJ1-2
v_call: TRBV6-1
d_call: .
cdr3_length: 12
clone_size: .
cdr3_nt: TGTGCCAGCTGGAGACTCCTTTATGGCTACACCTTC
cdr3_aa: CASWRLLYGYTF

j_call: TRBJ2-3
v_call: TRBV27
d_call: .
cdr3_length: 16
clone_size: .
cdr3_nt: TGTGCCAGCAGTTTATTCGCGGGACCCTTCACAGATACGCAGTATTTT
cdr3_aa: CASSLFAGPFTDTQYF

j_call: TRBJ2-7
v_call: TRBV19
d_call: TRBD1
cdr3_length: 16
clone_size: .
cdr3_nt: TGTGCCAGTAGTATGGTAGGAGGGACAGGCCTCTACGAGCAGTACTTC
cdr3_aa: CASSMVGGTGLYEQYF

j_call: TRBJ1-1
v_call: TRBV25-1
d_call: .
cdr3_length: 12
clone_size: once
cdr3_nt: TGTGCCAGCAGTGGGTCAGCTCTCGGGACTTTCTTT
cdr3_aa: CASSGSALGTFF

j_call: TRBJ2-7
v_call: TRBV27
d_call: .
cdr3_length: 15
clone_size: once
cdr3_nt: TGTGCCAGCAGTTCACCGGGACTCGGTGTCTACGAGCAGTACTTC
cdr3_aa: CASSSPGLGVYEQYF

j_call: TRBJ1-1
v_call: TRBV9
d_call: .
cdr3_length: 15
clone_size: .
cdr3_nt: TGTGCCAGCAGCGTACGAACAGGGTCCGGCACTGAAGCTTTCTTT
cdr3_aa: CASSVRTGSGTEAFF

j_call: TRBJ1-2
v_call: TRBV29-1
d_call: .
cdr3_length: 12
clone_size: .
cdr3_nt: TGCAGCGTTGATTGGCCTAACTATGGCTACACCTTC
cdr3_aa: CSVDWPNYGYTF

j_call: TRBJ2-2
v_call: TRBV19
d_call: .
cdr3_length: 14
clone_size: .
cdr3_nt: TGTGCCAGTAGTGGGAGGACGGGCACCGGGGAGCTGTTTTTT
cdr3_aa: CASSGRTGTGELFF

j_call: TRBJ1-1
v_call: TRBV27
d_call: TRBD1
cdr3_length: 14
clone_size: .
cdr3_nt: TGTGCCAGCAGGCCCCGGACAGGGGGAACTGAAGCTTTCTTT
cdr3_aa: CASRPRTGGTEAFF

j_call: TRBJ2-7
v_call: TRBV27
d_call: .
cdr3_length: 13
clone_size: once
cdr3_nt: TGTGCCAGCAGGTCGGGGGGCCTCTACGAGCAGTACTTC
cdr3_aa: CASRSGGLYEQYF

j_call: TRBJ1-5
v_call: TRBV18
d_call: TRBD1
cdr3_length: 15
clone_size: .
cdr3_nt: TGTGCCAGCTCACCAGCCCCGGGACAGAGCAGGTCCCAGCATTTT
cdr3_aa: CASSPAPGQSRSQHF

j_call: TRBJ2-7
v_call: TRBV5-1
d_call: .
cdr3_length: 19
clone_size: .
cdr3_nt: TGCGCCAGCAGCTTCAGAACCATCCCTGGACCCGGGAGAACCTACGAGCAGTACTTC
cdr3_aa: CASSFRTIPGPGRTYEQYF

j_call: TRBJ2-7
v_call: TRBV11-2
d_call: TRBD1
cdr3_length: 14
clone_size: .
cdr3_nt: TGTGCCAGCAGCTCCAACAGGGGACCCTACGAGCAGTACTTC
cdr3_aa: CASSSNRGPYEQYF

j_call: TRBJ1-4
v_call: TRBV6-5
d_call: .
cdr3_length: 15
clone_size: .
cdr3_nt: TGTGCCAGCAGTTACTTTCCTCGTGCTAATGAAAAACTGTTTTTT
cdr3_aa: CASSYFPRANEKLFF

j_call: TRBJ1-5
v_call: TRBV28
d_call: .
cdr3_length: 15
clone_size: .
cdr3_nt: TGTGCCAGCAGGGCTACTGACAGTCTCGGGCAGCCCCAGCATTTT
cdr3_aa: CASRATDSLGQPQHF

j_call: TRBJ1-1
v_call: TRBV10-2
d_call: .
cdr3_length: 14
clone_size: .
cdr3_nt: TGCGCCAGCAGTATCGACAGAATGAACACTGAAGCTTTCTTT
cdr3_aa: CASSIDRMNTEAFF

j_call: TRBJ1-2
v_call: TRBV2
d_call: TRBD1
cdr3_length: 16
clone_size: .
cdr3_nt: TGTGCCAGCAGGCAAGACCCGGGACAGCTTAACTATGGCTACACCTTC
cdr3_aa: CASRQDPGQLNYGYTF

j_call: TRBJ2-7
v_call: TRBV19
d_call: .
cdr3_length: 14
clone_size: .
cdr3_nt: TGTGCCAGTAGTATATATGGGAGCTCCTACGAGCAGTACTTC
cdr3_aa: CASSIYGSSYEQYF

j_call: TRBJ1-1
v_call: TRBV5-1
d_call: .
cdr3_length: 14
clone_size: .
cdr3_nt: TGCGCCAGCAGCTTGGGACAGGTGAACACTGAAGCTTTCTTT
cdr3_aa: CASSLGQVNTEAFF

j_call: TRBJ2-7
v_call: TRBV7-2
d_call: .
cdr3_length: 14
clone_size: .
cdr3_nt: TGTGCCAGCAGCCCGCAAACAGGGACCTACGAGCAGTACTTC
cdr3_aa: CASSPQTGTYEQYF

j_call: TRBJ2-7
v_call: TRBV28
d_call: TRBD1
cdr3_length: 18
clone_size: .
cdr3_nt: TGTGCCAGCAGTCTTTCGGGGACAGGGGCGGTCAGATCCTACGAGCAGTACTTC
cdr3_aa: CASSLSGTGAVRSYEQYF

j_call: TRBJ1-4
v_call: TRBV5-1
d_call: .
cdr3_length: 13
clone_size: .
cdr3_nt: TGCGCCAGCAGCCCTGCGAGGGCCGACAAACTGTTTTTT
cdr3_aa: CASSPARADKLFF

j_call: TRBJ2-4
v_call: TRBV18
d_call: TRBD1
cdr3_length: 14
clone_size: .
cdr3_nt: TGTGCCAGCTCTCTGGGACAGGCCAAAAACATTCAGTACTTC
cdr3_aa: CASSLGQAKNIQYF

j_call: TRBJ2-2
v_call: TRBV28
d_call: .
cdr3_length: 12
clone_size: .
cdr3_nt: TGTGCCAGCAGCCCCCCATCCGGGGAGCTGTTTTTT
cdr3_aa: CASSPPSGELFF

j_call: TRBJ2-4
v_call: TRBV11-3
d_call: TRBD2
cdr3_length: 14
clone_size: .
cdr3_nt: TGTGCCAGCAGCGACGGGACTAGCAAAAACATTCAGTACTTC
cdr3_aa: CASSDGTSKNIQYF

j_call: TRBJ2-5
v_call: TRBV5-4
d_call: TRBD2
cdr3_length: 14
clone_size: .
cdr3_nt: TGTGCCAGCAGCAAGGGACTAGCGGAAGAGACCCAGTACTTC
cdr3_aa: CASSKGLAEETQYF

j_call: TRBJ2-2
v_call: TRBV6-1
d_call: .
cdr3_length: 12
clone_size: .
cdr3_nt: TGTGCCACCCCAACCCGGACCGGGGAGCTGTTTTTT
cdr3_aa: CATPTRTGELFF

j_call: TRBJ2-5
v_call: TRBV14
d_call: .
cdr3_length: 16
clone_size: .
cdr3_nt: TGTGCCAGCAGCCACGGAGCGGGCACCCGCGGGGAGACCCAGTACTTC
cdr3_aa: CASSHGAGTRGETQYF

j_call: TRBJ2-7
v_call: TRBV7-3
d_call: .
cdr3_length: 13
clone_size: .
cdr3_nt: TGTGCCAGCAGCTTAGGGGCGTGGGACGAGCAGTACTTC
cdr3_aa: CASSLGAWDEQYF

j_call: TRBJ1-1
v_call: TRBV6-5
d_call: .
cdr3_length: 14
clone_size: .
cdr3_nt: TGTGCCAGCAGTCAAACTCAGGGGAACACTGAAGCTTTCTTT
cdr3_aa: CASSQTQGNTEAFF

j_call: TRBJ2-6
v_call: TRBV7-2
d_call: .
cdr3_length: 15
clone_size: .
cdr3_nt: TGTGCCAGCAGCCCCGCCATCTCTAGGGCCAACGTCCTGACTTTC
cdr3_aa: CASSPAISRANVLTF